This paragraph covers one T cell receptor beta chain sequence. Sequence at one end of the junction differs from germline and may be a read error. The protocol was immunoSEQ multiplex PCR, while the TCRdb copy is restricted to in-frame clones and leaves out a portion. The sample lists fewer than 350,000 clones; about 88% were seen once. This record comes from a study of blood T cell repertoires in COVID-19. The germline V gene has CDR1 LNHNV and CDR2 YYDKDF (reference sequence). This CDR3 has 16 amino acids. The source of this sequence is a woman in her 40s who had recovered from COVID-19. Input material: PBMCs or T cells enriched from blood (not recorded which). The chain links TRBV15 to TRBJ1-3, with TRBD1 matching over 7 bases. This chain's CDR3 is CATGRQRNRGENTIYF. CDR3 coding DNA: TGTGCCACCGGCAGGCAAAGGAACAGGGGTGAAAACACCATATATTTT.